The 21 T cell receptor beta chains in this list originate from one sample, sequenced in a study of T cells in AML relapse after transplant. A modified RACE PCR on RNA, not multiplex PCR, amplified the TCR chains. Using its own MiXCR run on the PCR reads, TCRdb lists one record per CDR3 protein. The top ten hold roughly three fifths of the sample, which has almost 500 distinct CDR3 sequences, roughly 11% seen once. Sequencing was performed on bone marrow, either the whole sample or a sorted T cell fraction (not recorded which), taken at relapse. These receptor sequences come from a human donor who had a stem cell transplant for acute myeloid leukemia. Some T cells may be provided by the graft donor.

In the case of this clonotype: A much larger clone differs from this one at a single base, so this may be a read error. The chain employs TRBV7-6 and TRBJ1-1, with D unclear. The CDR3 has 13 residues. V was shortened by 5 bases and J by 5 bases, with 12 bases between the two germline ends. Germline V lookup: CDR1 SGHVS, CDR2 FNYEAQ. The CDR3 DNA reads TGTGCCAGCAGCGGCGGGCCGGGGACTGAAGCTTTCTTT. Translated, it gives CASSGGPGTEAFF.

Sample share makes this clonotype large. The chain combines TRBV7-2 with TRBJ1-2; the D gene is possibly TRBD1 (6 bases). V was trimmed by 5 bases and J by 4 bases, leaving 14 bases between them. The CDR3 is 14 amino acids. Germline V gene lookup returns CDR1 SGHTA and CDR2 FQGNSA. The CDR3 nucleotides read TGTGCCAGCAGCCACCGGCGGGACACCTATGGCTACACCTTC. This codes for CASSHRRDTYGYTF.

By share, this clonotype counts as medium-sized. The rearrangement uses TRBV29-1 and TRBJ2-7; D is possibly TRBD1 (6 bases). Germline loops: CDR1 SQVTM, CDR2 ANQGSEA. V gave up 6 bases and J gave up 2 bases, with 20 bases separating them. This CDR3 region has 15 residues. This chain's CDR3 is CSVLPADSFTYEQYF. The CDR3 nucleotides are TGCAGCGTCCTTCCCGCGGACAGCTTCACCTACGAGCAGTACTTC.

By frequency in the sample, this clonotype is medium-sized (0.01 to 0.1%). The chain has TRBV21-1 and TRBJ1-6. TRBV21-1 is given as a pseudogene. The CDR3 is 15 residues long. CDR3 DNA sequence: TGTGCCAGCAGCCGAGGGCGGGGTGAAAATTCACCCCTCCACTTT. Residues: CASSRGRGENSPLHF.

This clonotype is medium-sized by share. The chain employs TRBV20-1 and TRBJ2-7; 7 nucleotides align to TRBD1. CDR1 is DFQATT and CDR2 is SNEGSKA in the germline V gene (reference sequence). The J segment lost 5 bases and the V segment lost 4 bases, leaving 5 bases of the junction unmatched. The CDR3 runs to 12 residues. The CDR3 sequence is CSANDRAHEQYF. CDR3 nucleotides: TGCAGTGCTAATGACAGGGCCCACGAGCAGTACTTC.

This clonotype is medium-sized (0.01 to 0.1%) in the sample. The CDR3 region has the DNA TGTGCCAGCAGCTGGACGGAGGGGATCTCGCCCCTCCACTTT. Protein sequence: CASSWTEGISPLHF. This rearrangement joins TRBV7-2 to TRBJ1-6; a possible D gene is TRBD1 (5 bases). V was shortened by 4 bases and J by 13 bases, with 17 bases between the two germline ends. CDR1 is SGHTA, CDR2 FQGNSA, per germline. This CDR3 region has 14 residues.

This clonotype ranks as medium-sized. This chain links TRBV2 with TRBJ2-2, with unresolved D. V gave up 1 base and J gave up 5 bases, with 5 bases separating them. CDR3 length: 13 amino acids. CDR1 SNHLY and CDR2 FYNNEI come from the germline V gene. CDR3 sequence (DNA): TGTGCCAGCAGTGAAGATTATACCGGGGAGCTGTTTTTT. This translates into CASSEDYTGELFF.

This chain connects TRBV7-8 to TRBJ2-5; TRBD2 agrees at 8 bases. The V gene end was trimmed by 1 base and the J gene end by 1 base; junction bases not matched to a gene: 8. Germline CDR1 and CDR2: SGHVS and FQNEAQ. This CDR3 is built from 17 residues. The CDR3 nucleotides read TGTGCCAGCAGCTTAGGTGGTAGCGGGAACTCCCAAGAGACCCAGTACTTC. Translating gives CASSLGGSGNSQETQYF.

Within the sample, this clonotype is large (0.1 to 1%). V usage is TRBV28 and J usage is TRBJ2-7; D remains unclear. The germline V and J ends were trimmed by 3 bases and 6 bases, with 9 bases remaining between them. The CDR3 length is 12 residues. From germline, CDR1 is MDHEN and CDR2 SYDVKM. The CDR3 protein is CASSFSVREQYF. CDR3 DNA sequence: TGTGCCAGCAGTTTTTCGGTCCGCGAGCAGTACTTC.

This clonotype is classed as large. CDR3 amino acids: CASSLTPRSNNEQFF. In nucleotides, the CDR3 is TGTGCCAGCAGTTTGACCCCCCGCTCAAACAATGAGCAGTTCTTC. The chain links TRBV28 to TRBJ2-1, with D uncertain. Germline V gene sequence: CDR1 MDHEN, CDR2 SYDVKM. The CDR3 totals 15 residues. V lost 3 bases, J lost 5 bases, and 14 bases lay in between.

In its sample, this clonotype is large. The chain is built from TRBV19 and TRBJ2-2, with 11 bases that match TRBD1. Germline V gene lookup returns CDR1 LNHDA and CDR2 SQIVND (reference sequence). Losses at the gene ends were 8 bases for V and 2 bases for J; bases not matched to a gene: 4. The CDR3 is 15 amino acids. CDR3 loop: CASRTGGPNTGELFF. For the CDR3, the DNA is TGTGCCAGTCGGACAGGGGGCCCTAACACCGGGGAGCTGTTTTTT.

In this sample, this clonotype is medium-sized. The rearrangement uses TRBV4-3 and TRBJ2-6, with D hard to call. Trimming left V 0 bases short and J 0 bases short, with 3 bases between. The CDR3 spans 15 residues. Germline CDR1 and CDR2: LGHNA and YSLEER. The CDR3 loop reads CASSQDYSGANVLTF. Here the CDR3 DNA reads TGCGCCAGCAGCCAAGATTACTCTGGGGCCAACGTCCTGACTTTC.

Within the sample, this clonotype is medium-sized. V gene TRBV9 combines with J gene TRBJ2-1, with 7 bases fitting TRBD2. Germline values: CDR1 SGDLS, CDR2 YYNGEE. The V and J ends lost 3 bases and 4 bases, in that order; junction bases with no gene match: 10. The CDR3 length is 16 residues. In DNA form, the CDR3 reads TGTGCCAGCAGCGGGGGGGGGGATAACGCTTACAATGAGCAGTTCTTC. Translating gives CASSGGGDNAYNEQFF.

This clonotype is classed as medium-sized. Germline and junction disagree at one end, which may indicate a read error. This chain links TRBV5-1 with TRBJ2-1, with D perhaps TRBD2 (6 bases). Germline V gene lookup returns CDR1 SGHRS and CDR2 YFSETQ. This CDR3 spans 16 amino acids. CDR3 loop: CAGSLAQSGLGNEQFF. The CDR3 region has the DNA TGCGCCGGCAGCTTGGCTCAATCGGGACTTGGGAATGAGCAGTTCTTC.

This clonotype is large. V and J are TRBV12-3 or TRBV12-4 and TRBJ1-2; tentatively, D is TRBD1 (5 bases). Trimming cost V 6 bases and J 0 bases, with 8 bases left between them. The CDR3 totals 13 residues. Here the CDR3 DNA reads TGTGCCAGCAGCCCGACAGCTAACTATGGCTACACCTTC. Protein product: CASSPTANYGYTF.

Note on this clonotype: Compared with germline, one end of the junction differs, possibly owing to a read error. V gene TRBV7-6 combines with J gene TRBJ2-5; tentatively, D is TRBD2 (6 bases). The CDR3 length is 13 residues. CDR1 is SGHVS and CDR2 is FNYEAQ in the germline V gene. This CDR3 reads CVSSRGRQVTQYF. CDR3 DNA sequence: TGTGTCAGCAGCCGGGGGAGGCAAGTGACCCAGTACTTC.

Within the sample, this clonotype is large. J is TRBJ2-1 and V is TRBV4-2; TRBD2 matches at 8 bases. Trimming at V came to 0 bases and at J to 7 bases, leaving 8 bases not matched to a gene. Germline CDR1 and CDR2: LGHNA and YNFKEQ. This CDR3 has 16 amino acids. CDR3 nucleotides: TGTGCCAGCAGCCAAGATCCTTTAGCGGGAAAAAATGAGCAGTTCTTC. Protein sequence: CASSQDPLAGKNEQFF.

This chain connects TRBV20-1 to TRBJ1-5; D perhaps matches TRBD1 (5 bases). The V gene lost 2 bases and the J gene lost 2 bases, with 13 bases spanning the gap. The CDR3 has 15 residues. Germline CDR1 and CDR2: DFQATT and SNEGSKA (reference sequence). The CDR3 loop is CSARRGGKGNQPQHF. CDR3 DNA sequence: TGCAGTGCTAGAAGGGGAGGGAAGGGCAATCAGCCCCAGCATTTT.

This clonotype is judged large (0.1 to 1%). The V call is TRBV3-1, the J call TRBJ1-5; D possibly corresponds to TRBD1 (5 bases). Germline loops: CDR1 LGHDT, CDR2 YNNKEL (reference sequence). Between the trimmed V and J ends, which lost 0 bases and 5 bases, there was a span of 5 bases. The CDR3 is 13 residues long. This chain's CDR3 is CASSQDRDQPQHF. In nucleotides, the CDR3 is TGTGCCAGCAGCCAAGACAGGGATCAGCCCCAGCATTTT.

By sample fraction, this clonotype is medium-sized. The CDR3: CASSLDSWQGNEQFF. CDR3 nucleotide sequence: TGTGCCAGCAGCTTAGATTCATGGCAGGGCAATGAGCAGTTCTTC. V usage is TRBV11-2 and J usage is TRBJ2-1, with a possible D match to TRBD1 (5 bases). The CDR3 covers 15 residues. Germline V gives CDR1 SGHAT, CDR2 FQNNGV. V was shortened by 0 bases and J by 6 bases, with 12 bases between the two germline ends.

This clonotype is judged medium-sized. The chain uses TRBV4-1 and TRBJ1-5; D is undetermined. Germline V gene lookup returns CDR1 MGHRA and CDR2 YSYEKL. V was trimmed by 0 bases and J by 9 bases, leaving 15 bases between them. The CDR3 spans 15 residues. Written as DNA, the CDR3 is TGCGCCAGCAGCCAAGATTATCCCGGCCTCGGGCCCCAGCATTTT. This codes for CASSQDYPGLGPQHF.